Here is one T cell receptor (beta chain) with its context. The antigen is undetermined. The data originate from a study of cytomegalovirus exposure and HLA in healthy donors. At the level of the study: The study's early data release held roughly 91 million unique TCRs from HLA-typed donors.

The PCR made use of 60 Vbeta and 13 Jbeta primers. Study processing details: A later analysis counted 65 million to 95 million unique TCR beta chains, some 10 million shared. Profiling relied on immunoSEQ multiplex PCR, and the TCRdb table lists in-frame clones only, not all of them. The D gene and trimming were derived from the DNA, and the V and J assignments and clone size from that table. Recorded here are approximately 110,000 clones; the top ten clones represent approximately 3.7%. Points from the study as a whole: A missense variant in DCLRE1C was later tied to TCR beta V- and J-gene trimming.

Trimming removed 8 bases at V and 3 bases at J, with 11 bases between. The CDR3 spans 13 residues. CDR1 MDHEN and CDR2 SYDVKM come from the germline V gene. Sample: PBMCs. This chain uses TRBV28 with TRBJ1-5; no clear D gene. The receptor's source is a man aged 30 to 45 in good health and CMV-seronegative. In DNA form, the CDR3 reads TGTGCCAGCGCAGGTAGGCCCAATCAGCCCCAGCATTTT. Translation gives CASAGRPNQPQHF.